The 22 T cell receptor beta chains in this list originate from one sample, sequenced in a study of blood T cell repertoires in COVID-19. The repertoire was sequenced with immunoSEQ multiplex PCR; TCRdb's copy has only in-frame clones and lacks some. The sample carries 140,000 to 150,000 clones, 76% recorded once. The sequencing input was peripheral blood. These receptors came from a man in his sixties with acute or convalescent COVID-19.

This clone has a handful of counts. This sequence joins TRBV5-1 and TRBJ2-7; D call uncertain. This CDR3 has 12 amino acids. Germline assignment: CDR1 SGHRS and CDR2 YFSETQ. V was shortened by 5 bases and J by 2 bases, with 8 bases between the two germline ends. The CDR3 here is CASRDSAYEQYF. Written as DNA, the CDR3 is TGCGCCAGCAGAGATTCAGCCTACGAGCAGTACTTC. The full variable domain, completed using reference TRBV5-1 and TRBJ2-7, is KAGVTQTPRYLIKTRGQQVTLSCSPISGHRSVSWYQQTPGQGLQFLFEYFSETQRNKGNFPGRFSGRQFSNSRSEMNVSTLELGDSALYLCASRDSAYEQYFGPGTRLTVT.

The chain is built from TRBV12-3 or TRBV12-4 and TRBJ2-1, with 7 bases lining up with TRBD1. The CDR3 has 13 amino acids. The ends lost 6 bases at V and 5 bases at J; junction bases unmatched: 4. CDR3 DNA: TGTGCCAGCAGGTTTGGGACAGACAATGAGCAGTTCTTC. Translating it yields CASRFGTDNEQFF.

V and J are TRBV11-2 and TRBJ2-1; 8 positions match TRBD2. With V trimmed by 1 base and J by 14 bases, 4 bases remained unmatched. The germline CDR1 and CDR2 sequences are SGHAT and FQNNGV. The CDR3 sequence is 12 residues long. CDR3: CASSLVAGGKFF. The CDR3 DNA reads as TGTGCCAGCAGCTTAGTGGCGGGAGGCAAGTTCTTC.

The chain combines TRBV3-1 (or the pseudogene TRBV3-2) with TRBJ1-2; 10 nucleotides agree with TRBD1. V was pared by 3 bases and J by 4 bases, with 2 bases of the junction left unmatched. The V gene's germline CDR1 is LGHDT and CDR2 YNNKEL (reference sequence). The CDR3 contains 14 residues. CDR3 coding DNA: TGTGCCAGCAGCCAGGACAGGGGGAGCTATGGCTACACCTTC. Its protein is CASSQDRGSYGYTF.

In the case of this clone: The junction shows a germline mismatch at one end, possibly a read error. The chain joins TRBV7-7 to TRBJ2-1; 8 bases are shared with TRBD2. Germline V lookup: CDR1 SSHAT, CDR2 FNYEAQ (reference sequence). The CDR3 covers 14 residues. The CDR3 DNA sequence: TGTGCTAGCAGCTTAGAACTAGCGGACAATGAGCAGTTCTTC. Translated: CASSLELADNEQFF.

This clone was seen a single time. The rearrangement uses TRBV5-4 and TRBJ2-7; TRBD1 aligns across 8 bases. This CDR3 contains 12 residues. The V segment lost 4 bases and the J segment 7 bases; nucleotides outside the gene matches: 4. Germline V gene sequence: CDR1 SGHNT, CDR2 YYREEE (reference sequence). In DNA, the CDR3 is TGTGCCAGCAGCGGGACAGGCGGGGAGCAGTACTTC. It yields the protein CASSGTGGEQYF.

The chain links TRBV7-8 to TRBJ1-5; D remains ambiguous. Per the germline V gene, CDR1 is SGHVS and CDR2 is FQNEAQ. The CDR3 covers 13 residues. The germline V and J ends were trimmed by 6 bases and 2 bases, with 8 bases remaining between them. This CDR3 reads CASSVFGNQPQHF. The CDR3 nucleotides are TGTGCCAGCAGTGTCTTTGGCAATCAGCCCCAGCATTTT.

The DNA for the CDR3 is TGTGCCAGCAGTGACCCCGGGAGGGCGGTCTACGAGCAGTACTTC. It yields the protein CASSDPGRAVYEQYF. V usage is TRBV6-2 or TRBV6-3 and J usage is TRBJ2-7, with 8 bases identical to TRBD2. The CDR3 sequence is 15 residues long. The germline V gene has CDR1 MNHEY and CDR2 SVGEGT. Unmatched junction bases numbered 9, after V lost 5 bases and J lost 3 bases.

In this sample, this clone turned up a few times. The chain carries TRBV28 and TRBJ2-7; 15 bases align to TRBD2. Unmatched junction bases numbered 9, after V lost 9 bases and J lost 6 bases. Per germline, CDR1 MDHEN and CDR2 SYDVKM. This CDR3 is built from 15 residues. CDR3 DNA sequence: TGTGCCAGTAAGCCCGGGACTAGCGGGAGGCTCGAGCAGTACTTC. Amino acids: CASKPGTSGRLEQYF. Combining the CDR3 with reference TRBV28 and TRBJ2-7 gives the whole variable domain DVKVTQSSRYLVKRTGEKVFLECVQDMDHENMFWYRQDPGLGLRLIYFSYDVKMKEKGDIPEGYSVSREKKERFSLILESASTNQTSMYLCASKPGTSGRLEQYFGPGTRLTVT.

The rearrangement joins TRBV9 to TRBJ2-2; TRBD2 might be the D (5 bases). The length of the CDR3 is 15 residues. V was clipped by 4 bases and J by 7 bases, with 17 bases between them. Germline values: CDR1 SGDLS, CDR2 YYNGEE. CDR3 coding DNA: TGTGCCAGCAGCATGTTGGGGAGACTTGACGGGGAGCTGTTTTTT. This encodes CASSMLGRLDGELFF.

The chain has TRBV6-5 and TRBJ2-3, with D perhaps matching TRBD1 (8 bases). The CDR3 has 15 amino acids. Trimming shortened V by 7 bases and J by 8 bases, and 22 bases separated the two germline ends. CDR1 is MNHEY, CDR2 SVGAGI, per germline. In nucleotides, the CDR3 is TGTGCCAGCAAACTACAGGGGGAGGGCTGGGGTACGCAGTATTTT. This translates into CASKLQGEGWGTQYF.

The chain couples TRBV28 to TRBJ2-2, with D unresolved. V dropped 8 bases and J dropped 1 base, with 5 bases sitting between them. Germline CDR1 MDHEN, CDR2 SYDVKM. The CDR3 has 12 residues. The CDR3 region is CASRGNTGELFF. CDR3 nucleotide sequence: TGTGCCAGCCGCGGGAACACCGGGGAGCTGTTTTTT. The full variable domain, completed using reference TRBV28 and TRBJ2-2, is DVKVTQSSRYLVKRTGEKVFLECVQDMDHENMFWYRQDPGLGLRLIYFSYDVKMKEKGDIPEGYSVSREKKERFSLILESASTNQTSMYLCASRGNTGELFFGEGSRLTVL.

The rearrangement uses TRBV5-1 and TRBJ1-5; 10 bases map to TRBD1. This CDR3 comprises 14 residues. Germline V gene data show CDR1 as SGHRS and CDR2 as YFSETQ. Trimming at V came to 4 bases and at J to 6 bases, leaving 4 bases not matched to a gene. CDR3 residues: CASSQTGGPQPQHF. The CDR3 DNA sequence: TGCGCCAGCAGCCAGACAGGGGGCCCTCAGCCCCAGCATTTT. The whole variable domain, remainder taken from reference TRBV5-1 and TRBJ1-5, is KAGVTQTPRYLIKTRGQQVTLSCSPISGHRSVSWYQQTPGQGLQFLFEYFSETQRNKGNFPGRFSGRQFSNSRSEMNVSTLELGDSALYLCASSQTGGPQPQHFGDGTRLSIL.

The chain combines TRBV7-2 with TRBJ1-1; D gene uncertain. Germline CDR1 is SGHTA and CDR2 is FQGNSA. The CDR3 covers 14 residues. V gave up 1 base and J gave up 5 bases, with 11 bases separating them. The DNA for the CDR3 is TGTGCCAGCAGCTTAGTAGGAGGTGGTACTGAAGCTTTCTTT. Protein product: CASSLVGGGTEAFF.

The rearrangement joins TRBV4-2 to TRBJ2-7, with TRBD1 identical over 8 bases. CDR1 is LGHNA and CDR2 is YNFKEQ in the germline V gene. J lost 5 bases, V lost 2 bases, and 5 bases had no gene match. The CDR3 has 14 residues. The DNA of the CDR3 is TGTGCCAGCAGCCAATTGGACAGGGCAAACGAGCAGTACTTC. It encodes CASSQLDRANEQYF.

The chain carries TRBV18 and TRBJ2-4, with D maybe TRBD2 (5 bases). V was trimmed by 4 bases and J by 1 base, leaving 14 bases between them. Germline V gives CDR1 KGHSH, CDR2 LQKENI. This CDR3 spans 16 amino acids. The CDR3 DNA reads TGTGCCAGCTCACAAGGACTTCAATTCGCCAAAAACATTCAGTACTTC. Amino acids: CASSQGLQFAKNIQYF.

V gene TRBV27 combines with J gene TRBJ2-1; D possibly corresponds to TRBD1 (6 bases). CDR1 and CDR2 (germline): MNHEY, SMNVEV (reference sequence). The CDR3 runs to 15 residues. V lost 5 bases and J lost 3, with 14 bases in between. CDR3 region: CASSQGTLVYNEQFF. The CDR3 DNA sequence: TGTGCCAGCAGTCAGGGGACCCTAGTCTACAATGAGCAGTTCTTC.

The chain uses TRBV6-5 and TRBJ1-2; no clear D. V dropped 2 bases and J dropped 5 bases, with 12 bases sitting between them. The CDR3 totals 14 residues. Germline lookup yields CDR1 MNHEY and CDR2 SVGAGI. The CDR3 DNA is TGTGCCAGCAGTTACATGGGGTCGGGGTATGGCTACACCTTC. Translation gives CASSYMGSGYGYTF.

The chain couples TRBV4-2 to TRBJ2-2; TRBD2 matches 8 bases. CDR1 LGHNA and CDR2 YNFKEQ come from the germline V gene. The ends lost 0 bases at V and 4 bases at J; junction bases unmatched: 10. The CDR3 totals 18 residues. The CDR3 spells CASSQDSGLSGTTGELFF. CDR3 DNA: TGTGCCAGCAGCCAAGATTCCGGACTTAGCGGGACCACCGGGGAGCTGTTTTTT.

This clone appeared once. The V gene is TRBV27, the J gene TRBJ2-3; 7 bases map to TRBD2. V was clipped by 2 bases and J by 6 bases; unmatched bases: 5. This CDR3 is 14 amino acids long. Germline assignment: CDR1 MNHEY and CDR2 SMNVEV (reference sequence). The CDR3 coding sequence is TGTGCCAGCAGTTTAGGGGGGGTCGGGGATACGCAGTATTTT. Translating gives CASSLGGVGDTQYF.

There are a few counts of this clone. This sequence joins TRBV7-2 and TRBJ2-1, with 7 bases matching TRBD2. Germline trimming cut 5 bases from V and 9 bases from J; bases unmatched to any gene: 7. Germline CDR1 reads SGHTA; CDR2 reads FQGNSA. This CDR3 has 13 residues. This chain's CDR3 is CASSPGVAGEQFF. CDR3 bases: TGTGCCAGCAGCCCCGGGGTAGCGGGTGAGCAGTTCTTC.

Here the CDR3 reads CATSDFRTSGRGSYNEQFF. The CDR3 DNA is TGTGCCACCAGTGATTTTCGGACTAGCGGGAGGGGCTCCTACAATGAGCAGTTCTTC. The J gene is TRBJ2-1, the V gene TRBV24-1; TRBD2 agrees at 15 bases. V was clipped by 1 base and J by 0 bases; unmatched bases: 3. The CDR3 runs 19 residues. CDR1 is KGHDR and CDR2 is SFDVKD in the germline V gene.